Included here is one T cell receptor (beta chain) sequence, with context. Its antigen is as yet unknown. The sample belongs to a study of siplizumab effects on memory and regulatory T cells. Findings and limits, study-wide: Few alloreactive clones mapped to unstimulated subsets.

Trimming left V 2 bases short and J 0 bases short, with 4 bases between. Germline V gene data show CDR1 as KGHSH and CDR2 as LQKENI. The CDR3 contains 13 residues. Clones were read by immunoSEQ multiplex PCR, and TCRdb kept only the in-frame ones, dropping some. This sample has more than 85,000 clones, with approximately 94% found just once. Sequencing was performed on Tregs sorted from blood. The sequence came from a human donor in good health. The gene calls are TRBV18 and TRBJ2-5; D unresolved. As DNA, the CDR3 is TGTGCCAGCTCACCAGGCTACCAAGAGACCCAGTACTTC. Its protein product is CASSPGYQETQYF.